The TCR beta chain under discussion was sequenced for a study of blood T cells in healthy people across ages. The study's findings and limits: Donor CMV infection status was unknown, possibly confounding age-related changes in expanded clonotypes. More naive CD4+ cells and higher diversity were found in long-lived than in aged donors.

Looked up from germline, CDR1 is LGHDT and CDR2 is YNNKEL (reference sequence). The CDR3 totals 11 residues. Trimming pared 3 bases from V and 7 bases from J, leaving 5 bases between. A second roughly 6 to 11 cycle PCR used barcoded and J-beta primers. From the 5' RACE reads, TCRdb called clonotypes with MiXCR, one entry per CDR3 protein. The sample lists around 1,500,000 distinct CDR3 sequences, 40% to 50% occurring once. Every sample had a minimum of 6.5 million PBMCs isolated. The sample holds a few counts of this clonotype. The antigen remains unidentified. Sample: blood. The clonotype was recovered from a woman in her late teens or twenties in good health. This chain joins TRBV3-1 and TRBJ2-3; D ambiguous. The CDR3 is CASSHKHTQYF. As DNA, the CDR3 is TGTGCCAGCAGCCATAAGCATACGCAGTATTTT.